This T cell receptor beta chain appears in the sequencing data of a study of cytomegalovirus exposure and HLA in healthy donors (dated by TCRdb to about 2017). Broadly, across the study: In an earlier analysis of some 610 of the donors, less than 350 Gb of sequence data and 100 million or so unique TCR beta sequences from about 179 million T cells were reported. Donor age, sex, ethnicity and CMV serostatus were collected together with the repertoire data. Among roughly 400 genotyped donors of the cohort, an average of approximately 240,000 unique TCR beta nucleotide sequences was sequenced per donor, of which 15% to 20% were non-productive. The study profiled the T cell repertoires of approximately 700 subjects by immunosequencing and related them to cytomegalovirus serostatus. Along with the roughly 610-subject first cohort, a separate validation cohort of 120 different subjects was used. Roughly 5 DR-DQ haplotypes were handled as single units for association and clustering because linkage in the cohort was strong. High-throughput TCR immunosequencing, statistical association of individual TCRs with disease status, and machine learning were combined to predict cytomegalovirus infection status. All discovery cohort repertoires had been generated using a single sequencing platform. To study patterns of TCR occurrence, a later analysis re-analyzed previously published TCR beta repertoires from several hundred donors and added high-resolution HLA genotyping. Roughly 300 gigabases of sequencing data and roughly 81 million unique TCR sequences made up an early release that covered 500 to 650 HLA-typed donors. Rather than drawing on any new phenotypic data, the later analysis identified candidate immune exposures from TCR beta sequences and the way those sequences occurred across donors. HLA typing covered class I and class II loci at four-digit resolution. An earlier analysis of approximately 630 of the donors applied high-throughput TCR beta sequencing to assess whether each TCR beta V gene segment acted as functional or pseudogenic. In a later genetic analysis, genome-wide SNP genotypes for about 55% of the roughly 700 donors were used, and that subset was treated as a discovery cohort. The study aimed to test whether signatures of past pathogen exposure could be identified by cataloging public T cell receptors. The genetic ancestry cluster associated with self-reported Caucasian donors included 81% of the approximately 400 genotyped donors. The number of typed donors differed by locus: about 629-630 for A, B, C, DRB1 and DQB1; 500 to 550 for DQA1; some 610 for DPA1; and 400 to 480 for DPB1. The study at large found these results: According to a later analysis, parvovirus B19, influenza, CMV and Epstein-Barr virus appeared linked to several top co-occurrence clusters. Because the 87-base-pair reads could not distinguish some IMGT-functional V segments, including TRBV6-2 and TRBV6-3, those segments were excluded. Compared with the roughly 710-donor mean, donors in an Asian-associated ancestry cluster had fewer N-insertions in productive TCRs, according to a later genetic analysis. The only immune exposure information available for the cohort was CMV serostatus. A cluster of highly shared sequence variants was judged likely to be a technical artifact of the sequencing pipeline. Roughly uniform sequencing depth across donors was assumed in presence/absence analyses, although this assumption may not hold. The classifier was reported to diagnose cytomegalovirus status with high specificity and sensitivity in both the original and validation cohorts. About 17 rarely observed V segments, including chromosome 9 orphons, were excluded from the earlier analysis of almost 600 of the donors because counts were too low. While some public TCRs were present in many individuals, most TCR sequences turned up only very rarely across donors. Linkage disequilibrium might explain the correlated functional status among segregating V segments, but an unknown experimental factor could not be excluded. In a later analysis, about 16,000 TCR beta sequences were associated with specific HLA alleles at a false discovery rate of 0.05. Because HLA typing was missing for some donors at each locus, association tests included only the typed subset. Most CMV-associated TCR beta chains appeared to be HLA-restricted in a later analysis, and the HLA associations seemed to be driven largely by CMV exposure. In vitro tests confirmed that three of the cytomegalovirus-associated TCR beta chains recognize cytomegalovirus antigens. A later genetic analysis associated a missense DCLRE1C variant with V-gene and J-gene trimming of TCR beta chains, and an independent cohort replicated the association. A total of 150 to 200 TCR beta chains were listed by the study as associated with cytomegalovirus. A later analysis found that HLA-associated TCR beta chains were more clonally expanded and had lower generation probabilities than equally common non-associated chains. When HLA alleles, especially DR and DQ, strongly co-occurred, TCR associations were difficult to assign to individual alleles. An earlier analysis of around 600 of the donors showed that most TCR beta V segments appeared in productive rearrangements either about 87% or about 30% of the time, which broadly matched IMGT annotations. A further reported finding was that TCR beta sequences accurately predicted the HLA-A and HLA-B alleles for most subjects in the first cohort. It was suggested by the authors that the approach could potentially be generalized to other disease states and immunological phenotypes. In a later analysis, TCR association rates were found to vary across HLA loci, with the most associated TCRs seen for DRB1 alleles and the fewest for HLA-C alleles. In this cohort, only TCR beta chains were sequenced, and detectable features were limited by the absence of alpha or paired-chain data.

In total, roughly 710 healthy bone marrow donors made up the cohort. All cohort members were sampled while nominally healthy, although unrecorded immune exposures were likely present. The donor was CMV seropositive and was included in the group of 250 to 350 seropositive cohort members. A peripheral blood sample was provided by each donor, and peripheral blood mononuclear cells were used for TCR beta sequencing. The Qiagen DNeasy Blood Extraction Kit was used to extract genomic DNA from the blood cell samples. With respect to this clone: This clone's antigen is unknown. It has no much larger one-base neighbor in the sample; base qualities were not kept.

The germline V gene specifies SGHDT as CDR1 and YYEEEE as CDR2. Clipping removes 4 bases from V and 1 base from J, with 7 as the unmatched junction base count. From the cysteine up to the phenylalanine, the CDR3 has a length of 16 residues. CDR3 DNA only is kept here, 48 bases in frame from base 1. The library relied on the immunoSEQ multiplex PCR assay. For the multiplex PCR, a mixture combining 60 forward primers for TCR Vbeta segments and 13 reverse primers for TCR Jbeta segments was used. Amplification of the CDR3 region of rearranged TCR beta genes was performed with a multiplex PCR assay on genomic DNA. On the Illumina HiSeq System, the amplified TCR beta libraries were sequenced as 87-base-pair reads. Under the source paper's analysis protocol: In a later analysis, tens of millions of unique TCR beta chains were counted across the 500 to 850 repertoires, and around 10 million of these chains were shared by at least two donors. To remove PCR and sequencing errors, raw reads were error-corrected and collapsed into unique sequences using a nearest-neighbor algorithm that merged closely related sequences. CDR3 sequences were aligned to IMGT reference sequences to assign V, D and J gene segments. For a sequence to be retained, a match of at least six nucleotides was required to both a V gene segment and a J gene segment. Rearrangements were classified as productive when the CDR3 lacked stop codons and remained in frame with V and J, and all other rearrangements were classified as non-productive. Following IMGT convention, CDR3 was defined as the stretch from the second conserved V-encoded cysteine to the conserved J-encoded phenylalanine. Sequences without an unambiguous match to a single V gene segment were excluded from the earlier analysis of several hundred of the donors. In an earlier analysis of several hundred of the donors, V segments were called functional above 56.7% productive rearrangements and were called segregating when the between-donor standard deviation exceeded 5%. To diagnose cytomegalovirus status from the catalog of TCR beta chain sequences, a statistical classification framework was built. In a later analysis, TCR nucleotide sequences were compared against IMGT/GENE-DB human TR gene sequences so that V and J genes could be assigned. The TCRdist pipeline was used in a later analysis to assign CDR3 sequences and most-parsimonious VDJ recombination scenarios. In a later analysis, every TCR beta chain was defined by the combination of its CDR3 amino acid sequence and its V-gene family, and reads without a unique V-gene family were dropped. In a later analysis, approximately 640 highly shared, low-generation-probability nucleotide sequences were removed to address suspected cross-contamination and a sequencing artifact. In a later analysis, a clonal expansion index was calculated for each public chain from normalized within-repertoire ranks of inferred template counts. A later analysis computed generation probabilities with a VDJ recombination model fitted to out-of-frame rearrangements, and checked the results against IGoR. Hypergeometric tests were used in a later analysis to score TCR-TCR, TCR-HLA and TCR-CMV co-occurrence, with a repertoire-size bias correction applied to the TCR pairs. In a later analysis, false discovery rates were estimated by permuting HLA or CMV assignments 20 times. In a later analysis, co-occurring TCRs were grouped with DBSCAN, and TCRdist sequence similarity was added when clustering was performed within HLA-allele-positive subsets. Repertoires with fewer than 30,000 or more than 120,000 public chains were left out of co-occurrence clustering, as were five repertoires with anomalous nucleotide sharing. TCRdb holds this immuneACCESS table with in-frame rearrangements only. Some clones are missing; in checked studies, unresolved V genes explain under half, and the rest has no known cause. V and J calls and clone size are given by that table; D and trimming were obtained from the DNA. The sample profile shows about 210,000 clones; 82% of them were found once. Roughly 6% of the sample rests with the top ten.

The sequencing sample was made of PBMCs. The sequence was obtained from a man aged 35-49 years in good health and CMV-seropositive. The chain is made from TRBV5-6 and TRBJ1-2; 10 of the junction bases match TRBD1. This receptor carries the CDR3 CASSPGTGEGNYGYTF. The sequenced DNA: TGTGCCAGCAGCCCCGGGACAGGGGAGGGTAACTATGGCTACACCTTC.